This is a list of T cell receptor beta chains from one sample in a study of tumor-infiltrating lymphocytes in localized non-small cell lung cancer. The data were produced by immunoSEQ multiplex PCR, yet TCRdb's version contains in-frame clones alone and is incomplete. The sample carries about 13,000 clones, 60% to 80% recorded once. The sample consisted of uninvolved lung tissue not adjacent to the tumor. The receptors come from a human donor with non-small cell lung cancer. Each CDR3 is given without its conserved first and last residue.

V	J	CDR3
TRBV19	TRBJ2-5	ASSATQGETQY
TRBV5-6	TRBJ1-3	ASSRRNQGASGNTIY
TRBV5-1	TRBJ1-1	ASSLDHRNTEAF
TRBV30	TRBJ1-5	AWSVSGQPQH
TRBV5-1	TRBJ1-3	ASSPEAGGGNTIY
TRBV28	TRBJ1-5	ASSPSLQPQH
TRBV11-2	TRBJ1-2	ASSVTGTGGYGYT
TRBV11-2	TRBJ2-7	ASSSREPQAEQY
TRBV7-2	TRBJ2-7	ASSFHYEQY
TRBV28	TRBJ1-2	ASRPPLKNYGYT
TRBV20-1	TRBJ2-7	SVRSNYEQY
TRBV27	TRBJ2-1	ASSSTSGLPNNEQF
TRBV6-5	TRBJ2-1	ASSYSFSGGYNEQF
TRBV11-2	TRBJ2-2	ASSFDRGELF
TRBV29-1	TRBJ1-4	SVVIGGQREKLF
TRBV4-3	TRBJ1-3	ASSQDRAGTGNTIY
TRBV30	TRBJ2-7	AWSILERGYEQY
TRBV6-6	TRBJ2-7	ASRPSSGEQY
TRBV27	TRBJ2-5	ASSLRAGGRETQY
TRBV15	TRBJ1-6	ATSREGGRPDSPLH
TRBV29-1	TRBJ2-7	SVENGREQY
TRBV7-2	TRBJ1-5	ASTPLGSSNQPQH
TRBV7-9	TRBJ2-7	ASGEGPSYEQY
TRBV27	TRBJ2-1	ASSLDSGLAREQF
TRBV10-2	TRBJ1-5	ASSESGGGGQPQH
TRBV6-5	TRBJ2-3	ASSSRGDHTDTQY
TRBV28	TRBJ2-7	ASSFGVREQY
TRBV6-1	TRBJ1-2	ASSEWSANYGYT
TRBV19	TRBJ1-2	ASSIAGASYGYT
TRBV7-2	TRBJ1-2	ASSLLQVEGYT
TRBV27	TRBJ2-7	ASRGRTVPYEQY
TRBV5-1	TRBJ1-1	ASSLAGWGNTEAF
TRBV11-2	TRBJ2-5	ASSLVVGQETQY
TRBV6-5	TRBJ1-1	ATDPGQGTTEAF
TRBV28	TRBJ2-2	ASRNPSWGRDTGELF
TRBV5-1	TRBJ1-1	ASSPAGARNTEAF
TRBV9	TRBJ2-7	ASSVGVVGNHEQY
TRBV6-1	TRBJ2-7	ASSFRTSRDEQY
TRBV11-1	TRBJ2-7	ASSWGDSYEQY
TRBV5-1	TRBJ1-1	ASSLDPVNTEAF
TRBV6-1	TRBJ1-4	ASSRTAQGEKLF
TRBV25-1	TRBJ2-6	ASRYSSGANVLT
TRBV7-2	TRBJ1-2	ASSLAPPGGGYGYT
TRBV11-2	TRBJ2-5	ASSTPGAGDQETQY
TRBV30	TRBJ1-5	AWSVTGQEGGQPQH
TRBV29-1	TRBJ1-1	SVENTGGTEAF
TRBV5-1	TRBJ2-3	ASRVEGSTDTQY
TRBV21-1	TRBJ2-1	ASSISSGGPSYSYNEQF
TRBV5-1	TRBJ2-4	ASSLQGDASWDIQY
TRBV19	TRBJ1-2	ASSRETGTYGYT
TRBV23-1	TRBJ1-1	ASSINRGLETEAF
TRBV28	TRBJ1-5	ASRSEIGPQH
TRBV6-5	TRBJ1-4	ASSYSYGFEKLF
TRBV5-1	TRBJ2-6	ASSLAGGGANVLT
TRBV10-3	TRBJ2-7	ANRDLLGEQY